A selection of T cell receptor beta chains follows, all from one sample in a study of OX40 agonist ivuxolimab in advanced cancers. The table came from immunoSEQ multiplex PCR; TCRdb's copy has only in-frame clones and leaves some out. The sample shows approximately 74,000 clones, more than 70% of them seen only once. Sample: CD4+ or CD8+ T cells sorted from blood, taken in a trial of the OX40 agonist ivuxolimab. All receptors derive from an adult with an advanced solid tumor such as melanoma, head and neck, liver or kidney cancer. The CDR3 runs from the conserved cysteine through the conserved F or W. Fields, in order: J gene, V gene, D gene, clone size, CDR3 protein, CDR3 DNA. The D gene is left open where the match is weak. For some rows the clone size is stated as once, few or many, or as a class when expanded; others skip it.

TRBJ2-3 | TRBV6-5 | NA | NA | CASSSGLLTDTQYF | TGTGCCAGCAGTTCGGGACTGTTGACGGATACGCAGTATTTT
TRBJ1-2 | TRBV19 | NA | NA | CASRNRQSAAYGYTF | TGTGCCAGTAGAAACCGACAGAGCGCTGCCTATGGCTACACCTTC
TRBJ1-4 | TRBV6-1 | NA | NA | CASSRGYGREKLFF | TGTGCCAGCAGCAGGGGCTACGGCAGGGAAAAACTGTTTTTT
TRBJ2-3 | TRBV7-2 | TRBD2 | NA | CASSLAWGLAGGGGPDTQYF | TGTGCCAGCAGCTTAGCATGGGGACTAGCGGGAGGAGGGGGACCAGATACGCAGTATTTT
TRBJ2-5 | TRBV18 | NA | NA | CASSPPAPRALRSETQYF | TGTGCCAGCTCACCTCCGGCGCCGAGGGCGCTTAGGTCGGAGACCCAGTACTTC
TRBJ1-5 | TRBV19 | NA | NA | CASSMGVGYSNQPQHF | TGTGCCAGTAGTATGGGAGTCGGCTATAGCAATCAGCCCCAGCATTTT
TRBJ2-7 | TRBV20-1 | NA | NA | CSASSNEQYF | TGCAGTGCTAGTAGTAACGAGCAGTACTTC
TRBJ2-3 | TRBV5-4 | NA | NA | CASSLSTDTQYF | TGTGCCAGCAGCTTATCCACAGATACGCAGTATTTT
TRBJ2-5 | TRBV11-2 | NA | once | CASSLVQGRETQYF | TGTGCCAGCAGCTTAGTCCAGGGGCGGGAGACCCAGTACTTC
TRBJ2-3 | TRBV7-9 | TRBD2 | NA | CASSLRLAGGDTQYF | TGTGCCAGCAGCTTAAGGCTAGCGGGAGGAGATACGCAGTATTTT
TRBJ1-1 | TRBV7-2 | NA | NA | CASSLVGRTEAFF | TGTGCCAGCAGCTTAGTAGGGCGGACTGAAGCTTTCTTT
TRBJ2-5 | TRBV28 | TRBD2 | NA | CASSRLTLSGRQEETQYF | TGTGCCAGCAGTAGACTAACTCTTAGCGGGAGGCAGGAAGAGACCCAGTACTTC
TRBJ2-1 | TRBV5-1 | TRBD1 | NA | CASRALTGLVNEQFF | TGCGCCAGCAGGGCGTTGACAGGGTTAGTGAATGAGCAGTTCTTC
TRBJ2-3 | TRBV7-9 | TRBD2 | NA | CASSTGLAGGELYTDTQYF | TGTGCCAGCAGCACGGGACTAGCGGGAGGGGAGTTATACACAGATACGCAGTATTTT
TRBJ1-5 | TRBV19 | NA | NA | CASSMVRGYGMRDQPQHF | TGTGCCAGTAGTATGGTGAGGGGATACGGTATGAGAGATCAGCCCCAGCATTTT
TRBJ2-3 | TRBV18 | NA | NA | CASSPPIYLEGADTQYF | TGTGCCAGCTCACCACCGATATATTTGGAAGGGGCAGATACGCAGTATTTT
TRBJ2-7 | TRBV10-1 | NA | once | CASSENRASYEQYF | TGCGCCAGCAGTGAGAACAGGGCGTCCTACGAGCAGTACTTC
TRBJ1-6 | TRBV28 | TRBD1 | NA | CASSTGQGHNSPLHF | TGTGCCAGCAGCACCGGACAGGGTCATAATTCACCCCTCCACTTT
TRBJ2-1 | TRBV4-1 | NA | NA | CASSQVWGRGGEQFF | TGCGCCAGCAGCCAAGTCTGGGGAAGGGGTGGTGAGCAGTTCTTC
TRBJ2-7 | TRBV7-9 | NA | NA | CATPPRHEQYF | TGTGCCACCCCCCCCCGGCACGAGCAGTACTTC
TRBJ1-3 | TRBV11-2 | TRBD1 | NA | CASSPRQGGSGNTIYF | TGTGCCAGCAGCCCAAGACAGGGGGGGTCTGGAAACACCATATATTTT
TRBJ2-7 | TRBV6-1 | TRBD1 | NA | CASSRDRREQYF | TGTGCCAGCAGCCGGGACAGACGGGAGCAGTACTTC
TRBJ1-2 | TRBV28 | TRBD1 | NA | CASSFSNPGQGNYGYTF | TGTGCCAGCAGTTTTAGCAATCCGGGACAGGGGAACTATGGCTACACCTTC
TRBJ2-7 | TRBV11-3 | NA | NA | CASSLNRAYYEQYF | TGTGCCAGCAGTTTAAACAGGGCTTACTACGAGCAGTACTTC
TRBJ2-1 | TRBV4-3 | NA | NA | CASSLNSGGNEQFF | TGCGCCAGCAGCCTCAACTCCGGGGGCAATGAGCAGTTCTTC
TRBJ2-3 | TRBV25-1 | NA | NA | CASSDWTYFTDTQYF | TGTGCCAGCAGTGACTGGACGTATTTCACAGATACGCAGTATTTT
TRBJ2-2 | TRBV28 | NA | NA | CASSWAGQDTGELFF | TGTGCCAGCAGTTGGGCCGGTCAGGACACCGGGGAGCTGTTTTTT
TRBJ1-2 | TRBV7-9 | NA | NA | CASSLVSRETNYGYTF | TGTGCCAGCAGCTTAGTCAGCAGGGAAACTAACTATGGCTACACCTTC
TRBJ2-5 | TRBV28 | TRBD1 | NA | CASSFPQRDRVETQYF | TGTGCCAGCAGTTTTCCCCAACGGGACAGGGTAGAGACCCAGTACTTC
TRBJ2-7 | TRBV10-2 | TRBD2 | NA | CASSDLAGGPGEQYF | TGCGCCAGCAGTGATCTTGCGGGAGGGCCGGGGGAGCAGTACTTC
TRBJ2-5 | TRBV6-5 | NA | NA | CASSPGTIETQYF | TGTGCCAGCAGTCCCGGGACGATCGAGACCCAGTACTTC
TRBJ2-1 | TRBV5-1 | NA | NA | CASSLAPEEQFF | TGCGCCAGCAGCTTGGCGCCGGAGGAGCAGTTCTTC
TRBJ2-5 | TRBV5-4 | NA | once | CASSQTIVPRETQYF | TGTGCCAGCAGTCAGACCATAGTCCCCAGAGAGACCCAGTACTTC
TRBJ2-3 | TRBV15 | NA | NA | CATSSREDTQYF | TGTGCCACCAGCAGTAGAGAAGATACGCAGTATTTT
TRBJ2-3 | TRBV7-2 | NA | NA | CASSLAALRGPDTQYF | TGTGCCAGCAGCTTAGCGGCCCTACGGGGCCCGGATACGCAGTATTTT
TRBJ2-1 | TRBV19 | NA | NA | CASSPRGGLTFYNEQFF | TGTGCCAGTAGCCCACGCGGGGGCCTCACTTTCTACAATGAGCAGTTCTTC
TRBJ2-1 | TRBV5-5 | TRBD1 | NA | CASSFQQGWYNEQFF | TGTGCCAGCAGCTTCCAACAGGGGTGGTACAATGAGCAGTTCTTC
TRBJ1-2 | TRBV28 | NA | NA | CASSNGQNYGYTF | TGTGCCAGCAGTAACGGACAGAACTATGGCTACACCTTC
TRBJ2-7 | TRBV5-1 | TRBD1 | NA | CASSHTGQVYEQYF | TGCGCCAGCAGCCACACCGGACAGGTCTACGAGCAGTACTTC
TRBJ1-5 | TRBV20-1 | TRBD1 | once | CSAPRDRRHF | TGCAGTGCTCCACGGGACAGAAGACATTTT